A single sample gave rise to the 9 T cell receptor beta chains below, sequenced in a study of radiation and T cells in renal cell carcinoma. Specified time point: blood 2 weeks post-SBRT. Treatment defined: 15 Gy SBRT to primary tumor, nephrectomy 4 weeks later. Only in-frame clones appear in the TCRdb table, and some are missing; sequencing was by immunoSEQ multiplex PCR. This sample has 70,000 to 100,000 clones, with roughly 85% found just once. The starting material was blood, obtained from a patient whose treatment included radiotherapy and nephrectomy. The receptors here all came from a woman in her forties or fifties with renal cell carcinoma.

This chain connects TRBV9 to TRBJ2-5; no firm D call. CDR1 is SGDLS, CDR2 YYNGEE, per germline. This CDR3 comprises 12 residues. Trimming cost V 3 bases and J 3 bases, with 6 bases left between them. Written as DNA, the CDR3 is TGTGCCAGCAGCGATTTTGAAGAGACCCAGTACTTC. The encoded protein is CASSDFEETQYF. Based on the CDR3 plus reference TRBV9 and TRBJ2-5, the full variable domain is DSGVTQTPKHLITATGQRVTLRCSPRSGDLSVYWYQQSLDQGLQFLIQYYNGEERAKGNILERFSAQQFPDLHSELNLSSLELGDSALYFCASSDFEETQYFGPGTRLLVL.

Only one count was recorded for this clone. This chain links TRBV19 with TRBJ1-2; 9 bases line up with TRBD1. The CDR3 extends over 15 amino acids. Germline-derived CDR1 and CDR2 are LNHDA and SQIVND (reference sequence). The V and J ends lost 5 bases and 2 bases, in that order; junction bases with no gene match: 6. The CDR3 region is CASSEPTGGNYGYTF. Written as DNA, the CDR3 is TGTGCCAGTAGTGAACCGACAGGGGGAAACTATGGCTACACCTTC.

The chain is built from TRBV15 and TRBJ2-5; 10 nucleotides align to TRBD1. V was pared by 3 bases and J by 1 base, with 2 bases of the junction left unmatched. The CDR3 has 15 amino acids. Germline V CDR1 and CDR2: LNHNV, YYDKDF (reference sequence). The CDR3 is CATSSGDRGQETQYF. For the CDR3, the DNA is TGTGCCACCAGCAGTGGGGACAGGGGCCAAGAGACCCAGTACTTC.

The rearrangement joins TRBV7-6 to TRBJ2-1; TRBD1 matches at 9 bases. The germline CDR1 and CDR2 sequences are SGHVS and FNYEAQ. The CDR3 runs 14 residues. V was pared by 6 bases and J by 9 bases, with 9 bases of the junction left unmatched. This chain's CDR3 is CASSQAGQGREQFF. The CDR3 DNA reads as TGTGCCAGCAGTCAAGCGGGACAGGGACGTGAGCAGTTCTTC.

The CDR3 DNA reads as TGTGCCAGCAGTTTGGGGACAACTAATGAAAAACTGTTTTTT. Translated, it gives CASSLGTTNEKLFF. The gene calls are TRBV28 and TRBJ1-4; D not resolved. This CDR3 has 14 residues. CDR1 is MDHEN and CDR2 is SYDVKM in the germline V gene. V gave up 3 bases and J gave up 0 bases, with 5 bases separating them.

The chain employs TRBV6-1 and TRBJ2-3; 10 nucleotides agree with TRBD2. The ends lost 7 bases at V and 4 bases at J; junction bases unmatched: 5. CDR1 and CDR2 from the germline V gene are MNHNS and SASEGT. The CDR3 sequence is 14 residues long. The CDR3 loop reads CASTLAGVPDTQYF. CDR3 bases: TGTGCCAGCACCCTAGCGGGAGTCCCAGATACGCAGTATTTT.

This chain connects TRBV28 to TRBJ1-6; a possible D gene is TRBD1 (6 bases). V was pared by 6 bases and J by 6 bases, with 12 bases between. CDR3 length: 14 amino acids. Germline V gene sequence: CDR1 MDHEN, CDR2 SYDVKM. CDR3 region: CASSFGQINSPLHF. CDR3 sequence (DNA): TGTGCCAGCAGCTTCGGACAGATTAATTCACCCCTCCACTTT. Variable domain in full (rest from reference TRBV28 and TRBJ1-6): DVKVTQSSRYLVKRTGEKVFLECVQDMDHENMFWYRQDPGLGLRLIYFSYDVKMKEKGDIPEGYSVSREKKERFSLILESASTNQTSMYLCASSFGQINSPLHFGNGTRLTVT.

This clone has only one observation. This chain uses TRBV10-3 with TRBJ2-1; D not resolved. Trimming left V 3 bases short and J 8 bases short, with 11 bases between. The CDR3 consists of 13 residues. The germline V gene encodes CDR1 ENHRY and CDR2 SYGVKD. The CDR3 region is CAISDFGGDEQFF. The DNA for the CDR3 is TGTGCCATCAGTGATTTTGGTGGCGATGAGCAGTTCTTC.

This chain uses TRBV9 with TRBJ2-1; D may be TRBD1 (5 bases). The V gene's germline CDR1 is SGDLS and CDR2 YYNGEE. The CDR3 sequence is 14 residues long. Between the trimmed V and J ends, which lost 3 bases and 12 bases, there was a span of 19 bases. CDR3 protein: CASSAAFQGRGQFF. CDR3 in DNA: TGTGCCAGCAGCGCCGCATTTCAGGGTAGGGGGCAGTTCTTC.